This T cell receptor beta chain was retrieved from a study of T cell responses to AZD1222 COVID-19 vaccine. General study results and limits: Vaccination with two AZD1222 doses was followed by a rise in Spike-specific TCR breadth and depth. A reported finding is that nearly half of spike-specific TCRs target unmutated variant regions. Possibly, clonal diversity was underestimated; donors were largely white British and included more females.

To note about this clone: The antigen remains unidentified.

CDR3 size: 16 residues. V was cut by 9 bases and J by 2 bases, with 18 bases left in between. Per germline, CDR1 SGHTS and CDR2 YDEGEE. The table came from immunoSEQ multiplex PCR; TCRdb's copy has only in-frame clones and leaves some out. There are fewer than 150,000 clones in the sample; about 90% occur only once, and roughly 8% lies in the top ten. This chain joins TRBV5-8 and TRBJ1-6; D perhaps matches TRBD1 (5 bases). The receptor's source is an adult in good health. This specimen consisted of peripheral blood, obtained on day 0 of AZD1222 vaccination. This CDR3 reads CATRGRASPYNSPLHF. CDR3 DNA: TGTGCCACCCGGGGGAGGGCCAGCCCCTATAATTCACCCCTCCACTTT. Drawing the rest from reference TRBV5-8 and TRBJ1-6, the complete variable domain is EAGVTQSPTHLIKTRGQQATLRCSPISGHTSVYWYQQALGLGLQFLLWYDEGEERNRGNFPPRFSGRQFPNYSSELNVNALELEDSALYLCATRGRASPYNSPLHFGNGTRLTVT.